This TCR beta chain was sequenced for a study of blood T cell repertoires in COVID-19. About the research overall: PBMCs, B-cell-depleted T cells, or T cells were the source of the cDNA or gDNA that made up the material.

This clone appeared once. Participants were aged about 18 to 100 years from 20 to 30 US areas. Researchers sorted participants into cohorts using their self-reported clinical history. As handled by the study authors: Counts of nucleated cells, estimated from reference gene primer amplification, were obtained. Produced via immunoSEQ multiplex PCR; TCRdb's table is partial and in-frame only. V, J and clone size derive from that table, while D and trimming were established from the DNA sequence. Among roughly 260,000 clones, over 80% were seen once, and the ten largest hold approximately 2.8%. Sequenced material: PBMCs or T cells enriched from blood (not recorded which). This clonotype originated in a woman aged 30 to 39 with acute COVID-19.

The CDR3 here is CSVEVALNYGYTF. The CDR3 DNA follows: TGCAGCGTTGAAGTAGCATTGAACTATGGCTACACCTTC. The rearrangement joins TRBV29-1 to TRBJ1-2; no firm D call. V gave up 1 base and J gave up 2 bases, with 8 bases separating them. The CDR3 runs to 13 residues. Germline V lookup: CDR1 SQVTM, CDR2 ANQGSEA. The full variable domain, completed using reference TRBV29-1 and TRBJ1-2, is SAVISQKPSRDICQRGTSLTIQCQVDSQVTMMFWYRQQPGQSLTLIATANQGSEATYESGFVIDKFPISRPNLTFSTLTVSNMSPEDSSIYLCSVEVALNYGYTFGSGTRLTVV.